Below, one TCR beta chain is given with its context. This clonotype appeared a few times. Its antigen is currently not known. No per-base quality is available; no much larger clone lies one base away. These data are taken from a study of T cell repertoires in cytomegalovirus infection (dated by TCRdb to between 2019 and 2020). Study-level background: Donor HLA type was relevant to the analysis, as public TCR beta signatures indicated carriage of CMV infection together with the matching HLA type. General findings and caveats noted by the study authors: In the ex vivo response, HLA-C-restricted CMV-specific TCR beta clonotypes were dominant, and in two of eight donors the single most frequent clonotype came from this HLA-C-restricted group. Carriers of CMV infection plus the relevant HLA type were discriminated by the cumulative frequency of public TCR beta family members in the study cohort and in an independent approximately 350-donor cohort.

The sequencer listed for this sample is Illumina HiSeq 1500. In-frame beta chains were kept once TCRdb had trimmed the public reads at Q25 with fastp and called clones with MiXCR. Identical CDR3 protein sequences are pooled into one entry, listed with their most common genes and DNA. In all, the sample holds 600,000 to 800,000 distinct CDR3 sequences, and less than 25% of those were seen once. The ten top clones hold around 8% of the sample. Trimming removed 8 bases from V and 8 bases from J; the gene matches leave 16 bases unexplained. The CDR3 spans 16 residues, from the cysteine through the phenylalanine. CDR3 DNA only is kept here, 48 bases in frame from base 1. According to the germline V gene, CDR1 reads SNHLY and CDR2 reads FYNNEI.

Material for sequencing was CD8+ T cells from PBMCs. This TCR derives from a human donor in good health (CMV status not recorded). Some clones in this sample may be carry-over from other donors' samples. The chain is encoded by TRBV2 joined to TRBJ2-1, with 9 bases in between that match TRBD2. In nucleotides, the sequence is TGTGCCAGCGGCCGGGGAGCGGGGGGCCGGGGGGATGAGCAGTTCTTC. This yields the protein CASGRGAGGRGDEQFF.